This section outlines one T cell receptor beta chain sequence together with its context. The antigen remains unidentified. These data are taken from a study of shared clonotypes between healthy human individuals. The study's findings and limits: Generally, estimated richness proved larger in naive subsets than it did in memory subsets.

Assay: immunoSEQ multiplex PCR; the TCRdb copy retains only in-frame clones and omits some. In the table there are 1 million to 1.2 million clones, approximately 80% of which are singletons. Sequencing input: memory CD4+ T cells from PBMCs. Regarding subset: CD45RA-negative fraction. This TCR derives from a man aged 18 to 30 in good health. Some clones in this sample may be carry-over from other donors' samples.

The CDR3 spells CASSEGAGGTGELFF. CDR3 bases: TGTGCCAGCAGTGAAGGGGCAGGGGGCACCGGGGAGCTGTTTTTT. The gene calls are TRBV25-1 and TRBJ1-3; the match to TRBD1 covers 7 bases. The end of the DNA is better explained by TRBJ2-2, so the J call may be wrong. This CDR3 contains 15 residues. From germline, CDR1 is MGHDK and CDR2 SYGVNS.